This TCR beta chain was identified during a study of blood T cell repertoires in COVID-19. About the study: PBMCs, B-cell-depleted T cells, or T cells were the source of the cDNA or gDNA that made up the material.

As handled by the study authors: Amplification from reference gene primers served as the basis for estimated nucleated cell counts. Clones were read by immunoSEQ multiplex PCR, and TCRdb kept only the in-frame ones, dropping some. V and J calls and clone size come straight from that table; D and trimming were deduced from the DNA. The sample contains tens of thousands of clones, around 77% of which appear only once. V lost 4 bases to trimming and J lost 4 bases; unmatched junction nucleotides: 8. This CDR3 has 15 amino acids. CDR1 SGHKS and CDR2 YYEKEE come from the germline V gene (reference sequence).

This chain links TRBV5-5 with TRBJ2-5; 9 bases fit TRBD2. The sequenced material came from peripheral blood. The clonotype originates from a man between 65 and 85 years old with COVID-19, enrolled during active disease. The CDR3 DNA follows: TGTGCCAGCAGCCAAATAGCGGGAGCGGGAGAGACCCAGTACTTC. The encoded protein is CASSQIAGAGETQYF. The complete variable domain, with remaining parts taken from reference TRBV5-5 and TRBJ2-5, reads DAGVTQSPTHLIKTRGQQVTLRCSPISGHKSVSWYQQVLGQGPQFIFQYYEKEERGRGNFPDRFSARQFPNYSSELNVNALLLGDSALYLCASSQIAGAGETQYFGPGTRLLVL.